The entry below describes one T cell receptor (beta chain). What it binds is not known. A much larger clonotype is one base distant, so this may be a read error. These data originate in a study of glioma-infiltrating T cells. Turning to the study itself: WHO grade II oligodendrogliomas or astrocytomas, plus non-recurrent WHO grade IV glioblastomas, were sampled. Presurgical dexamethasone in glioma patients lasted six or fewer days.

Using RNA template, CDR3s of TCR alpha and beta were amplified with iRepertoire arm-PCR. From the multiplex PCR reads, TCRdb called clonotypes with MiXCR, one entry per CDR3 protein. This table has around 390,000 distinct CDR3 sequences, around 38% appearing once. Study results and limitations: Signature shared blood CDR3 motifs were enriched in low-divergence and depleted in high-divergence patients. Above-expected tissue-blood divergence occurred in all gliomas, most in low-grade ones.

This CDR3 is 13 amino acids long. Germline CDR1 reads DFQATT; CDR2 reads SNEGSKA (reference sequence). The V gene is TRBV20-1, the J gene TRBJ2-7; D unresolved. The sequenced sample consisted of glioma tissue, nonneoplastic brain tissue, or PBMCs (not recorded which). The receptor comes from a human donor with low-grade glioma or glioblastoma, undergoing nonglioma brain surgery, or in good health (not recorded which). The CDR3 DNA follows: TGCAATGCTAGAAGAAGCCGCCCCTACGAGCAGTACTTC. It specifies CNARRSRPYEQYF.